This T cell receptor beta chain was captured in a study of shared clonotypes between healthy human individuals. V dropped 2 bases and J dropped 1; count of bases not matched to a gene: 4. Germline V lookup: CDR1 ENHRY, CDR2 SYGVKD. This CDR3 region has 15 residues. Sequenced by immunoSEQ multiplex PCR; TCRdb stores in-frame clones only, minus some. The sample contains about 2.4 million clones, more than 80% of which appear only once. Sequencing used naive CD4+ T cells sorted from blood. The subset denotes: CD45RA+ positively selected. This chain joins TRBV10-3 and TRBJ1-1, with TRBD1 identical over 7 bases. This TCR was sampled from a man between 18 and 35 years old in good health. The CDR3 is CAISEQGQQNTEAFF. The CDR3 DNA is TGTGCCATCAGTGAGCAGGGACAGCAGAACACTGAAGCTTTCTTT.